This T cell receptor (beta chain) was recorded in a study of patients and donors after allogeneic stem cell transplantation. This clonotype appeared a few times. The V gene's germline CDR1 is KGHDR and CDR2 SFDVKD. CDR3 length: 11 amino acids. V gave up 6 bases and J gave up 9 bases, with 8 bases separating them. MiXCR, applied by TCRdb to the RT-PCR reads, yields one record per CDR3 protein. The repertoire holds about a million distinct CDR3 sequences, 15% to 20% seen once, with 5% to 6.5% in the top ten. The sample taken for sequencing was blood, either unsorted or a sorted T cell fraction (not recorded which). The TCR originated in a human donor who was either an allogeneic HSCT recipient or a stem cell or donor lymphocyte infusion donor (not recorded which). It is not recorded whose cells these are; they may come from a transplant donor. The rearrangement joins TRBV24-1 to TRBJ2-1; D might be TRBD1 (6 bases). CDR3 in amino acids: CATSQGTEQFF. The CDR3 DNA reads as TGTGCCACCAGTCAGGGGACTGAGCAGTTCTTC.